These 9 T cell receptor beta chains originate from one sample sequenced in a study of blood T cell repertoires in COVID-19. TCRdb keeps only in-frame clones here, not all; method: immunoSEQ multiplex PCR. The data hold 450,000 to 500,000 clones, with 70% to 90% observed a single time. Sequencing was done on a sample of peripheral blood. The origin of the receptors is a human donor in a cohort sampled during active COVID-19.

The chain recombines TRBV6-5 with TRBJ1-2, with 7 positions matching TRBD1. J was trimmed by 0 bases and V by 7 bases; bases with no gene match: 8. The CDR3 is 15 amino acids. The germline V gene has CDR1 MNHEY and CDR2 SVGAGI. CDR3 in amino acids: CASTDRVGANYGYTF. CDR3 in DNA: TGTGCCAGCACCGACAGGGTGGGGGCTAACTATGGCTACACCTTC.

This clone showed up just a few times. The CDR3 region has the DNA TGTGCCAGCAGCCCGAGGTCAGGGCCTGGAGAGACCCAGTACTTC. This translates into CASSPRSGPGETQYF. The chain recombines TRBV9 with TRBJ2-5, with a tentative D call TRBD1 (5 bases). Trimming removed 4 bases at V and 4 bases at J, with 17 bases between. Germline assignment: CDR1 SGDLS and CDR2 YYNGEE. This CDR3 contains 15 residues.

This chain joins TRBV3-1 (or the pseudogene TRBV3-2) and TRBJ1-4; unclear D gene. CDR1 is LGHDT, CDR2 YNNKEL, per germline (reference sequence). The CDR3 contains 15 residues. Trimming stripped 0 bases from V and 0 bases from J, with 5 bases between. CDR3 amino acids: CASSQEEATNEKLFF. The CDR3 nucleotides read TGTGCCAGCAGCCAAGAGGAGGCAACTAATGAAAAACTGTTTTTT.

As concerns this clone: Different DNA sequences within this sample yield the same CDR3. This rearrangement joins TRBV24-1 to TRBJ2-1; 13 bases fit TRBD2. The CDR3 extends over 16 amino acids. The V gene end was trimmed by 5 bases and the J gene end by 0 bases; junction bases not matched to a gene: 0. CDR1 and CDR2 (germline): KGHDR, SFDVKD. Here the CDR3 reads CATSGTSGSSYNEQFF. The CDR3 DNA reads TGTGCCACCAGTGGGACTAGCGGGAGCTCCTACAATGAGCAGTTCTTC.

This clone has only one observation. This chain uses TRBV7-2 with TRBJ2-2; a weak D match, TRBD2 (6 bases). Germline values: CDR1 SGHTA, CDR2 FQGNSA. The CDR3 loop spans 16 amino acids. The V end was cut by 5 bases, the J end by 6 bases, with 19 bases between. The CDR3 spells CASSPGTGVVAGELFF. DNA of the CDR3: TGTGCCAGCAGCCCGGGGACGGGAGTGGTTGCCGGGGAGCTGTTTTTT. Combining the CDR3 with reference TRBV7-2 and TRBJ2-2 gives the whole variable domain GAGVSQSPSNKVTEKGKDVELRCDPISGHTALYWYRQSLGQGLEFLIYFQGNSAPDKSGLPSDRFSAERTGGSVSTLTIQRTQQEDSAVYLCASSPGTGVVAGELFFGEGSRLTVL.

CDR3 sequence reads: CASSGRGRDTEAFF. The CDR3 DNA is TGTGCCAGCAGCGGCAGGGGGCGGGACACTGAAGCTTTCTTT. The rearrangement uses TRBV7-2 and TRBJ1-1, with 8 bases identical to TRBD1. J lost 3 bases, V lost 5 bases, and 5 bases had no gene match. CDR1 is SGHTA, CDR2 FQGNSA, per germline. CDR3 length: 14 amino acids. Full variable domain (remainder filled in from reference TRBV7-2 and TRBJ1-1): GAGVSQSPSNKVTEKGKDVELRCDPISGHTALYWYRQSLGQGLEFLIYFQGNSAPDKSGLPSDRFSAERTGGSVSTLTIQRTQQEDSAVYLCASSGRGRDTEAFFGQGTRLTVV.

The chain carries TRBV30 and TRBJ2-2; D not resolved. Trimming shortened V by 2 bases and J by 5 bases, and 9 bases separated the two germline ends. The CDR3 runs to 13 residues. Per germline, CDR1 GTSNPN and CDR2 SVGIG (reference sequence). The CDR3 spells CAWSSGLTGELFF. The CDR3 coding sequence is TGTGCCTGGAGTTCAGGCTTGACCGGGGAGCTGTTTTTT.

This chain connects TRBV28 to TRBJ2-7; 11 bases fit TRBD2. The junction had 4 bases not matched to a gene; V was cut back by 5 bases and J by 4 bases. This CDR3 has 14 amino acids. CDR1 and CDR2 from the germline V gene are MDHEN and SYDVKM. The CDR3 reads CASSGGLAEYEQYF. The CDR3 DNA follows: TGTGCCAGCAGTGGGGGACTAGCGGAATACGAGCAGTACTTC.

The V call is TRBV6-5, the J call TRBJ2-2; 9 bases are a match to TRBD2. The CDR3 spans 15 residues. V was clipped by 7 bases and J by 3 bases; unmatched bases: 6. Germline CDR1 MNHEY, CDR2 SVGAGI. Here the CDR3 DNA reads TGTGCCAGCACCATAAGCGGGAGGTACACCGGGGAGCTGTTTTTT. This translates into CASTISGRYTGELFF.